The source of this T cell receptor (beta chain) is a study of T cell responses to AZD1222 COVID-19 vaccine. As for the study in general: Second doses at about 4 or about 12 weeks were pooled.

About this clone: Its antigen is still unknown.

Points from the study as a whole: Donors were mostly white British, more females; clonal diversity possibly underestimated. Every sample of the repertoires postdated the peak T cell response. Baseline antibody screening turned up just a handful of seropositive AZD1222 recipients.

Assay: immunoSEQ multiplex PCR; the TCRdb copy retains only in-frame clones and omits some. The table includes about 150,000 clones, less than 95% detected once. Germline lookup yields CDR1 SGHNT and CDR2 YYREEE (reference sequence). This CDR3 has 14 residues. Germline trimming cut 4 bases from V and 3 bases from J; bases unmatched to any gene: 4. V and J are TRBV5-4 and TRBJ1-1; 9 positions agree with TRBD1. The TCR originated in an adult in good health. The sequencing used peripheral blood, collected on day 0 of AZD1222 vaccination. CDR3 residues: CASSRDRVDTEAFF. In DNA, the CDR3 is TGTGCCAGCAGCCGGGACAGGGTTGACACTGAAGCTTTCTTT.